A single sample is the source of the 30 T cell receptor beta chains below, sequenced in a study of early T cells in non-severe SARS-CoV-2 infection. TCRdb analysed the 5' RACE reads with MiXCR anew, one entry per CDR3 protein. The table records roughly 80,000 distinct CDR3 sequences, about 9.6% of them present only once. The specimen sequenced was whole blood. The receptor set was obtained from an adult who was a healthcare worker with PCR-confirmed SARS-CoV-2 infection or an uninfected control (not recorded which).

This clonotype was found many times. V is TRBV24-1 and J is TRBJ2-3, with 7 bases identical to TRBD1. The germline gives CDR1 KGHDR, CDR2 SFDVKD. This CDR3 contains 14 residues. V was clipped by 4 bases and J by 2 bases; unmatched bases: 2. CDR3 coding DNA: TGTGCCACCAGTGAAACAGGGGCCACAGATACGCAGTATTTT. The encoded protein is CATSETGATDTQYF.

The sample holds many counts of this clonotype. V is TRBV28 and J is TRBJ2-7; 14 nucleotides line up with TRBD2. The V and J ends lost 6 bases and 4 bases, in that order; junction bases with no gene match: 5. Looked up from germline, CDR1 is MDHEN and CDR2 is SYDVKM. This CDR3 is built from 15 residues. In DNA, the CDR3 is TGTGCCAGCAGGAAGACTAGCGGGAGGGCTTACGAGCAGTACTTC. This codes for CASRKTSGRAYEQYF.

This clonotype was counted many times. The V gene is TRBV6-1, the J gene TRBJ2-3; the D gene is possibly TRBD1 (5 bases). This CDR3 has 15 amino acids. The germline V gene encodes CDR1 MNHNS and CDR2 SASEGT. V was cut by 6 bases and J by 1 base, with 14 bases left in between. DNA for the CDR3: TGTGCCAGCAGCGAGCAGGGAAGGGGCACAGATACGCAGTATTTT. Protein sequence: CASSEQGRGTDTQYF.

This clonotype was seen a handful of times. No conserved phenylalanine or tryptophan is present at the end of the CDR3, so a read error is the likely explanation. This chain links TRBV25-1 with TRBJ2-2, with D perhaps assigned TRBD1 or TRBD2 (6 bases each). V lost 4 bases to trimming and J lost 3 bases, with 9 bases between them. Germline lookup yields CDR1 MGHDK and CDR2 SYGVNS. This CDR3 region has 14 residues. CDR3 bases: TGTGCCAGCAGTGTTGGGGGGCACACCGGGGAGCTGTTTCTT. As protein: CASSVGGHTGELFL.

This clonotype was seen repeatedly, ten times or more. The chain has TRBV12-5 and TRBJ2-1, with 9 bases identical to TRBD2. CDR1 LGHNT and CDR2 FRNRAP come from the germline V gene. V shed 1 base, J shed 6 bases, and the junction held 4 bases outside the gene matches. The CDR3 has 15 residues. The CDR3 is CASGLDGREGNEQFF. CDR3 sequence (DNA): TGTGCTAGTGGTTTGGATGGGCGGGAGGGCAATGAGCAGTTCTTC.

Worth noting for this clonotype: At one boundary the junction diverges from the germline segment, which might be a read error. The V call is TRBV3-1, the J call TRBJ1-3, with D possibly being TRBD1 (6 bases). Germline CDR1 LGHDT, CDR2 YNNKEL (reference sequence). The CDR3 has 15 residues. The CDR3 nucleotides read TGTGCCAGCAGCAAAGGGGGGGCCTCTGAAAACACCATATATTTT. Its translation: CASSKGGASENTIYF.

The V gene is TRBV4-2, the J gene TRBJ1-1; D unresolved. CDR1 LGHNA and CDR2 YNFKEQ come from the germline V gene. The V gene lost 3 bases and the J gene lost 1 base, with 12 bases spanning the gap. The CDR3 runs 15 residues. The CDR3 nucleotides read TGTGCCAGCAGCCACCCCACCGATGCGAACACTGAAGCTTTCTTT. It codes for CASSHPTDANTEAFF.

There are a few counts of this clonotype. This sequence joins TRBV12-3 or TRBV12-4 and TRBJ2-3; D remains ambiguous. This CDR3 contains 13 residues. Trimming stripped 5 bases from V and 2 bases from J, with 8 bases between. The CDR3 reads CASSTLHTDTQYF. DNA for the CDR3: TGTGCCAGCAGTACCCTACACACAGATACGCAGTATTTT.

There are a few counts of this clonotype. This chain joins TRBV5-5 and TRBJ2-5, with 7 bases that match TRBD1. CDR3 length: 14 amino acids. CDR1 SGHKS and CDR2 YYEKEE come from the germline V gene (reference sequence). The J segment lost 1 base and the V segment lost 4 bases, leaving 4 bases of the junction unmatched. The CDR3, as DNA: TGTGCCAGCAGCATCTCAGGGGGCCAAGAGACCCAGTACTTC. The encoded protein is CASSISGGQETQYF.

This clonotype was picked up many times. This chain uses TRBV13 with TRBJ2-2; a weak D match, TRBD1 (6 bases). Deletions cut 6 bases from V and 7 bases from J, with 9 bases between. From germline, CDR1 is PRHDT and CDR2 FYEKMQ (reference sequence). The CDR3 has 12 residues. The CDR3: CASSKGDGELFF. DNA of the CDR3: TGTGCCAGCAGTAAGGGGGACGGGGAGCTGTTTTTT.

This clonotype was observed a few times. The rearrangement joins TRBV20-1 to TRBJ2-7; 7 bases line up with TRBD2. Trimming at V came to 0 bases and at J to 4 bases, leaving 6 bases not matched to a gene. In germline, CDR1 is DFQATT, CDR2 SNEGSKA (reference sequence). The CDR3 is 14 amino acids. The CDR3, as DNA: TGCAGTGCTAGAGATTCCGGGACTACATACGAGCAGTACTTC. It specifies CSARDSGTTYEQYF.

In its sample, this clonotype was seen many times. This sequence joins TRBV27 and TRBJ1-6; D is undetermined. CDR1 is MNHEY and CDR2 is SMNVEV in the germline V gene (reference sequence). The CDR3 runs 15 residues. V was cut by 5 bases and J by 0 bases, with 8 bases left in between. For the CDR3, the DNA is TGTGCCAGCAGTGGGAGGAGCTCCTATAATTCACCCCTCCACTTT. Translation gives CASSGRSSYNSPLHF.

This clonotype has ten or more counts. The chain has TRBV7-2 and TRBJ2-3; 8 bases align to TRBD2. Trimming at V came to 3 bases and at J to 4 bases, leaving 9 bases not matched to a gene. The CDR3 runs 16 residues. The V gene's germline CDR1 is SGHTA and CDR2 FQGNSA. The CDR3 here is CASSFRSSGRSDTQYF. DNA for the CDR3: TGTGCCAGCAGCTTCCGATCTAGCGGGCGGTCAGATACGCAGTATTTT.

Ten or more counts support this clonotype. The chain couples TRBV3-1 to TRBJ1-2; D remains unclear. Trimming took 3 bases from V and 6 from J, leaving 5 bases between them. Germline CDR1 LGHDT, CDR2 YNNKEL (reference sequence). The CDR3 extends over 11 amino acids. CDR3 nucleotides: TGTGCCAGCAGCCAGGGGAATGGCTACACCTTC. Translation gives CASSQGNGYTF. The full variable domain, completed using reference TRBV3-1 and TRBJ1-2, is DTAVSQTPKYLVTQMGNDKSIKCEQNLGHDTMYWYKQDSKKFLKIMFSYNNKELIINETVPNRFSPKSPDKAHLNLHINSLELGDSAVYFCASSQGNGYTFGSGTRLTVV.

V usage is TRBV6-2 or TRBV6-3 and J usage is TRBJ2-7; TRBD2 aligns across 9 bases. CDR3 length equals 18 residues. Germline assignment: CDR1 MNHEY and CDR2 SVGEGT. Unmatched junction bases numbered 17, after V lost 2 bases and J lost 6 bases. The DNA for the CDR3 is TGTGCCAGCAGTTACAGGAAGGGGCAGGCGGGAGGGCCTCCCGAGCAGTACTTC. The encoded protein is CASSYRKGQAGGPPEQYF.

This clonotype was observed at least ten times. This chain uses TRBV11-2 with TRBJ2-3; D perhaps matches TRBD2 (7 bases). There are 14 residues in the CDR3. The V end lost 0 bases, the J end lost 9 bases, and 13 bases lay between the germline ends. CDR1 and CDR2 from the germline V gene are SGHAT and FQNNGV. CDR3 DNA sequence: TGTGCCAGCAGCTTAGAAGGGAGGGGGAAGACGCAGTATTTT. It is translated as CASSLEGRGKTQYF.

The sample holds a few counts of this clonotype. This chain uses TRBV28 with TRBJ1-3, with TRBD1 matching over 8 bases. Germline V gene lookup returns CDR1 MDHEN and CDR2 SYDVKM. The V gene end was trimmed by 8 bases and the J gene end by 0 bases; junction bases not matched to a gene: 6. CDR3 length: 15 amino acids. The CDR3 here is CASLGQAISGNTIYF. DNA for the CDR3: TGTGCCAGCCTGGGACAGGCGATCTCTGGAAACACCATATATTTT.

The sample holds many counts of this clonotype. The CDR3 coding sequence is TGCGCCAGCAGCTTGGCCCGGGAGGGCCCTGATACGCAGTATTTT. Residues: CASSLAREGPDTQYF. The chain recombines TRBV5-1 with TRBJ2-3; 8 nucleotides match TRBD2. Germline-derived CDR1 and CDR2 are SGHRS and YFSETQ. V was clipped by 0 bases and J by 6 bases; unmatched bases: 6. The CDR3 totals 15 residues.

This clonotype was counted between two and nine times. V is TRBV19 and J is TRBJ2-7; 10 nucleotides line up with TRBD2. Germline CDR1 is LNHDA and CDR2 is SQIVND (reference sequence). The CDR3 is 13 residues long. J was trimmed by 7 bases and V by 3 bases; bases with no gene match: 3. The CDR3 here is CASSITLAGEQYF. The CDR3 region has the DNA TGTGCCAGTAGTATCACACTAGCGGGAGAGCAGTACTTC.

The genes are TRBV3-1 and TRBJ2-5; 7 positions agree with TRBD2. V was pared by 1 base and J by 7 bases, with 12 bases of the junction left unmatched. The germline CDR1 and CDR2 sequences are LGHDT and YNNKEL (reference sequence). CDR3 length: 16 amino acids. CDR3 coding DNA: TGTGCCAGCAGCCAAGTCAGCGGGACCAGAGAGGTGACCCAGTACTTC. Amino acid sequence: CASSQVSGTREVTQYF.

This clonotype was picked up many times. This CDR3 is CASTLNTGELFF. The CDR3 DNA reads as TGTGCCAGCACCCTAAACACCGGGGAGCTGTTTTTT. The rearrangement joins TRBV7-9 to TRBJ2-2, with D hard to call. V shed 7 bases and J shed 2 bases, with 5 bases lying between them. The germline CDR1 and CDR2 sequences are SEHNR and FQNEAQ (reference sequence). CDR3 length: 12 amino acids.

This clonotype was counted at least ten times. The V gene is TRBV5-4, the J gene TRBJ1-1, with 7 bases that match TRBD1. V was clipped by 4 bases and J by 0 bases; unmatched bases: 3. Germline CDR1 is SGHNT and CDR2 is YYREEE (reference sequence). The CDR3 has 14 residues. CDR3 nucleotides: TGTGCCAGCAGCACGGGACAGTTGAACACTGAAGCTTTCTTT. It codes for CASSTGQLNTEAFF. Combining the CDR3 with reference TRBV5-4 and TRBJ1-1 gives the whole variable domain ETGVTQSPTHLIKTRGQQVTLRCSSQSGHNTVSWYQQALGQGPQFIFQYYREEENGRGNFPPRFSGLQFPNYSSELNVNALELDDSALYLCASSTGQLNTEAFFGQGTRLTVV.

This clonotype has ten or more counts. The chain combines TRBV28 with TRBJ2-3; TRBD1 matches at 7 bases. Germline-derived CDR1 and CDR2 are MDHEN and SYDVKM. Germline trimming cut 6 bases from V and 9 bases from J; bases unmatched to any gene: 9. The CDR3 runs 13 residues. The CDR3 bases are TGTGCCAGCAGGGACAGGAGCCCCAGAACGCAGTATTTT. Translation: CASRDRSPRTQYF.

This chain uses TRBV6-6 with TRBJ1-5, with no clear D. Looked up from germline, CDR1 is MNHNY and CDR2 is SVGAGI (reference sequence). V was shortened by 6 bases and J by 2 bases, with 11 bases between the two germline ends. This CDR3 is built from 14 residues. CDR3 region: CASSLKQGNQPQHF. Written as DNA, the CDR3 is TGTGCCAGCAGCCTCAAGCAGGGCAATCAGCCCCAGCATTTT.

This clonotype has a handful of counts. The V gene is TRBV12-3 or TRBV12-4, the J gene TRBJ2-1; D is undetermined. This CDR3 is 13 amino acids long. V gave up 8 bases and J gave up 8 bases, with 16 bases separating them. The CDR3 DNA sequence: TGTGCCAGCTATAAAGGTGTTCGGGATGAGCAGTTCTTC. This encodes CASYKGVRDEQFF.

This clonotype came up a few times. The chain links TRBV5-4 to TRBJ2-2; D possibly matches TRBD1 or TRBD2 (5 bases each). V was shortened by 0 bases and J by 7 bases, with 13 bases between the two germline ends. Per the germline V gene, CDR1 is SGHNT and CDR2 is YYREEE (reference sequence). The CDR3 runs 15 residues. Written as DNA, the CDR3 is TGTGCCAGCAGCTTGGGGGACCTTGTAAGCGGGGAGCTGTTTTTT. This translates into CASSLGDLVSGELFF.

This clonotype has only a few counts. The chain links TRBV4-1 to TRBJ2-6; D gene unclear. The CDR3 length is 15 residues. The germline V and J ends were trimmed by 4 bases and 4 bases, with 11 bases remaining between them. Looked up from germline, CDR1 is MGHRA and CDR2 is YSYEKL. DNA of the CDR3: TGCGCCAGCAGCCCATATGCGTCAGGGGCCAACGTCCTGACTTTC. It yields the protein CASSPYASGANVLTF.

This clonotype is medium-sized (0.01 to 0.1%). The J gene is TRBJ2-5, the V gene TRBV20-1; 8 bases are shared with TRBD2. CDR3 size: 15 residues. The V gene's germline CDR1 is DFQATT and CDR2 SNEGSKA (reference sequence). Trimming at V came to 1 base and at J to 5 bases, leaving 9 bases not matched to a gene. The CDR3 bases are TGCAGTGCTAGAGCCCCTAGCGGGTTTGTCGAGACCCAGTACTTC. It encodes CSARAPSGFVETQYF.

This CDR3 reads CSVAIWAGETQYF. CDR3 coding DNA: TGCAGCGTAGCAATCTGGGCGGGGGAGACCCAGTACTTC. The gene calls are TRBV29-1 and TRBJ2-5; possibly TRBD2 for D (6 bases). The CDR3 is 13 residues long. V gave up 6 bases and J gave up 5 bases, with 16 bases separating them. From germline, CDR1 is SQVTM and CDR2 ANQGSEA.

This clonotype was detected ten times or more. The CDR3 protein is CAISEGPDTQYF. CDR3 nucleotide sequence: TGTGCCATCAGTGAGGGACCAGATACGCAGTATTTT. The genes are TRBV10-3 and TRBJ2-3; D unresolved. The ends were cut back, 2 bases at V and 4 bases at J, with 4 bases in the middle. Germline V gene data show CDR1 as ENHRY and CDR2 as SYGVKD. The CDR3 runs to 12 residues.